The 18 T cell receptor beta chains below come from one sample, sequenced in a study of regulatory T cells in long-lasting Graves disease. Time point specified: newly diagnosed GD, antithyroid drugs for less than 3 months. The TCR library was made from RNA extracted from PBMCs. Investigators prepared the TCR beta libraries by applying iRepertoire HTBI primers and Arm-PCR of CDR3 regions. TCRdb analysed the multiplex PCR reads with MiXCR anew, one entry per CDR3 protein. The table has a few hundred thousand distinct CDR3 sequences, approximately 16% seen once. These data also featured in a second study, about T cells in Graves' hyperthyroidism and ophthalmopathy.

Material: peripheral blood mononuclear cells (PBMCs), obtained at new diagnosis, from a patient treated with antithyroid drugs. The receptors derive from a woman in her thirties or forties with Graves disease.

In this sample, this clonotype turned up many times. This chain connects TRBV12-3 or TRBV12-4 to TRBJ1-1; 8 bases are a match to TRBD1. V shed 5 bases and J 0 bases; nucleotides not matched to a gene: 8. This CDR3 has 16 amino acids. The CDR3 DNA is TGTGCCAGCAGTGTGCAGACAGGGGCCCTGAACACTGAAGCTTTCTTT. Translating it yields CASSVQTGALNTEAFF.

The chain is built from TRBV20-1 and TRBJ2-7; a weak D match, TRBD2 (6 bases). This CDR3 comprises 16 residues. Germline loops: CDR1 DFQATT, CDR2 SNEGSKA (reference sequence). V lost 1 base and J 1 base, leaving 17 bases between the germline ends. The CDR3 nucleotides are TGCAGTGCTAGAGGGCGGGGCTGGAGACGGTCCTACGAGCAGTACTTC. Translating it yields CSARGRGWRRSYEQYF.

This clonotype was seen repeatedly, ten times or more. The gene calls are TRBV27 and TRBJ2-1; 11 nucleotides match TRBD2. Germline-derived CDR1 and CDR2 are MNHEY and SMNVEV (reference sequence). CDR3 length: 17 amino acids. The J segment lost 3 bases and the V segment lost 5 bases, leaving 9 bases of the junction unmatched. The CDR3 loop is CASSPPGLAAFYNEQFF. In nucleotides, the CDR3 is TGTGCCAGCAGTCCTCCGGGACTAGCGGCCTTCTACAATGAGCAGTTCTTC.

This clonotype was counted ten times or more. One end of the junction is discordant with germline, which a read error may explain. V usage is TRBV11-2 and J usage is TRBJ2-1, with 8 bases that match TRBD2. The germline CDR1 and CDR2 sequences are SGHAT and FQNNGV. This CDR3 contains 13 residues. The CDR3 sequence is CASSLDPGGPGVF. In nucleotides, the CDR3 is TGTGCCAGCAGCTTAGATCCGGGAGGGCCTGGGGTCTTC.

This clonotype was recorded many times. The CDR3 reads CASSLGTGVSYEQYF. The CDR3 nucleotides read TGTGCCAGCAGTTTAGGGACAGGGGTCTCCTACGAGCAGTACTTC. The chain uses TRBV28 and TRBJ2-7; 10 bases align to TRBD1. The germline gives CDR1 MDHEN, CDR2 SYDVKM. The CDR3 has 15 amino acids. Trimming took 2 bases from V and 0 from J; bases not matched to a gene: 1.

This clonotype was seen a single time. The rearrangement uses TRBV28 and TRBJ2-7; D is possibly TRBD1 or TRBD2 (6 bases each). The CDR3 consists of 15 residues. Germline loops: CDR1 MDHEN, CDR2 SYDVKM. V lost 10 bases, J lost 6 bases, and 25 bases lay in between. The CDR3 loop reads CATRRLGGQFSEQYF. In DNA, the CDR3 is TGTGCCACCAGGCGCCTCGGGGGCCAATTCTCCGAGCAGTACTTC. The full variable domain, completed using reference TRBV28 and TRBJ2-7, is DVKVTQSSRYLVKRTGEKVFLECVQDMDHENMFWYRQDPGLGLRLIYFSYDVKMKEKGDIPEGYSVSREKKERFSLILESASTNQTSMYLCATRRLGGQFSEQYFGPGTRLTVT.

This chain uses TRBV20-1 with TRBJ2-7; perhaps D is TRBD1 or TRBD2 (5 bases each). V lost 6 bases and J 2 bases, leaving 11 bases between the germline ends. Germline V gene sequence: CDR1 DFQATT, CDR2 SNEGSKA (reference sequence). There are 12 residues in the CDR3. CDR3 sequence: CSAGDQTYEQYF. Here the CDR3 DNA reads TGCAGTGCGGGGGACCAGACCTACGAGCAGTACTTC.

The CDR3 spells CASYSAGAYYGYTF. CDR3 in DNA: TGTGCCAGCTACTCAGCAGGGGCCTACTATGGCTACACCTTC. The chain has TRBV28 and TRBJ1-2; a possible D gene is TRBD1 (6 bases). The length of the CDR3 is 14 residues. The ends were cut back, 8 bases at V and 3 bases at J, with 16 bases in the middle. The germline V gene encodes CDR1 MDHEN and CDR2 SYDVKM.

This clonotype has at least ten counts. CDR3 amino acids: CASSQVGYNEQFF. Here the CDR3 DNA reads TGTGCCAGCAGCCAAGTGGGCTACAATGAGCAGTTCTTC. The chain combines TRBV3-1 with TRBJ2-1, with D unresolved. The germline V gene has CDR1 LGHDT and CDR2 YNNKEL (reference sequence). V dropped 1 base and J dropped 3 bases, with 4 bases sitting between them. The CDR3 sequence is 13 residues long.

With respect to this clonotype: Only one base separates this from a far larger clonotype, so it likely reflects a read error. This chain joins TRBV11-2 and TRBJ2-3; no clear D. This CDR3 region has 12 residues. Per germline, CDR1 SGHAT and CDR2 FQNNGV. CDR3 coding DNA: TGTGCCAGCAGCTTAGCGGCAGATACGCAGTCTTTT. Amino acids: CASSLAADTQSF.

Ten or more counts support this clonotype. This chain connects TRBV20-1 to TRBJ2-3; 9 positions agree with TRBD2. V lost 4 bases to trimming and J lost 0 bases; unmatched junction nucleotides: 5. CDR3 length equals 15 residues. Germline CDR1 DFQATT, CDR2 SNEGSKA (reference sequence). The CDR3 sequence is CSAKKTSGSTDTQYF. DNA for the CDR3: TGCAGTGCTAAGAAAACTAGCGGGAGCACAGATACGCAGTATTTT.

The CDR3 DNA reads TGTGCCAGCAGTTTATCGGGACTAGCGAGATCATACAATGAGCAGTTCTTC. This codes for CASSLSGLARSYNEQFF. V gene TRBV27 combines with J gene TRBJ2-1, with TRBD2 identical over 10 bases. The germline V gene encodes CDR1 MNHEY and CDR2 SMNVEV (reference sequence). This CDR3 contains 17 residues. V was clipped by 0 bases and J by 4 bases; unmatched bases: 6.

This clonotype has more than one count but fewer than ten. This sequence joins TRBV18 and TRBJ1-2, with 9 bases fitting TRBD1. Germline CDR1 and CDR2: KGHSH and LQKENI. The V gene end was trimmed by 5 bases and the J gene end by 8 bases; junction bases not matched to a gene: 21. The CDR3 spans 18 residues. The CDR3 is CASSSSVDRGRAYDGYTF. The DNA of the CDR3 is TGTGCCAGCTCATCATCAGTGGACAGGGGAAGAGCGTATGACGGCTACACCTTC.

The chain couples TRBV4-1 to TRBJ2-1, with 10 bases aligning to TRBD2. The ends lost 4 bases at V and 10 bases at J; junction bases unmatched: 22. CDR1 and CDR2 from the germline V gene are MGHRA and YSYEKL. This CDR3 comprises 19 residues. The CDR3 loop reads CASSRARTSGLGGQWEQFF. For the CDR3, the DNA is TGCGCCAGCAGCCGCGCCCGGACTAGCGGTTTGGGGGGACAATGGGAGCAGTTCTTC.

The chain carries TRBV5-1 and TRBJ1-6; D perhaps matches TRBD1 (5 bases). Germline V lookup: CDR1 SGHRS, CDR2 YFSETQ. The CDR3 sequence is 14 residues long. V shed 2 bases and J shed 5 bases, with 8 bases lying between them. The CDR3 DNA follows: TGCGCCAGCAGCTTCCCGGGGGATAATTCACCCCTCCACTTT. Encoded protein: CASSFPGDNSPLHF.

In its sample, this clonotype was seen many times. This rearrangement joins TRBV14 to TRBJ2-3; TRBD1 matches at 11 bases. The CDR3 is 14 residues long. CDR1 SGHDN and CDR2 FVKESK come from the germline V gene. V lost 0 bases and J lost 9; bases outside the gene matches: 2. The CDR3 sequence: CASSQDGQGATQYF. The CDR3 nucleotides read TGTGCCAGCAGCCAAGATGGACAGGGGGCGACGCAGTATTTT.

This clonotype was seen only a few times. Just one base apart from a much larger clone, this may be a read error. The CDR3 bases are TGTGCCAGCAGCCTCAGCACTAACTATGGCTACACCTTC. Translating it yields CASSLSTNYGYTF. This chain connects TRBV3-1 to TRBJ1-2; the D is unclear. Per the germline V gene, CDR1 is LGHDT and CDR2 is YNNKEL (reference sequence). The CDR3 is 13 amino acids. Trimming stripped 4 bases from V and 0 bases from J, with 6 bases between.

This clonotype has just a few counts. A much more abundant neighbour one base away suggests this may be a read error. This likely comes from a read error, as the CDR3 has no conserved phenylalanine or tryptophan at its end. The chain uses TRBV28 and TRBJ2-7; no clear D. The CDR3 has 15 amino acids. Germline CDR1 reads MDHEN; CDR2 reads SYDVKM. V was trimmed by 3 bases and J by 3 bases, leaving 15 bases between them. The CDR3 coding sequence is TGTGCCAGCAGTTTGCCGGGCTCCCCTTTCTACGAGCAGTACTCC. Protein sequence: CASSLPGSPFYEQYS.